This T cell receptor beta chain was retrieved from a study of T-cell memory formation after mild COVID-19. Via MiXCR, TCRdb re-called the 5' RACE reads, giving one row per CDR3 protein. The sample lists some 160,000 distinct CDR3 sequences; around 13% were seen once. This clonotype was seen a few times. The sample comprised PBMCs or a T cell subset sorted from them (not recorded which). This clonotype was obtained from a man aged 18 to 29 who had mild COVID-19 (a few samples of this study predate the infection). Cell type and time point are not known.

CDR3 sequence: CASSLSQGGNYGYTF. The CDR3 DNA sequence: TGCGCCAGCAGCTTGAGTCAGGGGGGGAACTATGGCTACACCTTC. The V call is TRBV5-1, the J call TRBJ1-2; the match to TRBD1 covers 7 bases. CDR1 is SGHRS and CDR2 is YFSETQ in the germline V gene. CDR3 length: 15 residues. The V segment lost 1 base and the J segment 2 bases; nucleotides outside the gene matches: 5. Complete variable domain (other parts from reference TRBV5-1 and TRBJ1-2): KAGVTQTPRYLIKTRGQQVTLSCSPISGHRSVSWYQQTPGQGLQFLFEYFSETQRNKGNFPGRFSGRQFSNSRSEMNVSTLELGDSALYLCASSLSQGGNYGYTFGSGTRLTVV.